The next 29 T cell receptor beta chains were all read from a single sample in a study of cytomegalovirus exposure and HLA in healthy donors. Both 60 Vbeta primers and 13 Jbeta primers went into the PCR. The protocol was immunoSEQ multiplex PCR, while the TCRdb copy is restricted to in-frame clones and leaves out a portion. The sample gives about 140,000 clones, around 72% of which show up once; around 1.2% is in the top ten. The sequenced material came from PBMCs. These receptors all come from a woman in her thirties or forties in good health and CMV-seronegative.

The J gene is TRBJ1-6, the V gene TRBV9; 9 bases fit TRBD1. The CDR3 runs 17 residues. V lost 0 bases, J lost 10 bases, and 11 bases stayed unmatched. The V gene's germline CDR1 is SGDLS and CDR2 YYNGEE. The CDR3 DNA reads TGTGCCAGCAGCGTAGAACAGGGGGCGGTCGCATTCTCACCCCTCCACTTT. It codes for CASSVEQGAVAFSPLHF.

This clone came up many times. The V gene is TRBV29-1, the J gene TRBJ2-6, with 7 bases that match TRBD2. The CDR3 length is 14 residues. After removal of 7 bases from V and 4 bases from J, the junction contained 7 bases not matched to a gene. Germline V gene lookup returns CDR1 SQVTM and CDR2 ANQGSEA. The CDR3 DNA is TGCAGCGGGGCGGGAGATTTGGGGGCCAACGTCCTGACTTTC. It specifies CSGAGDLGANVLTF. The complete variable domain, with remaining parts taken from reference TRBV29-1 and TRBJ2-6, reads SAVISQKPSRDICQRGTSLTIQCQVDSQVTMMFWYRQQPGQSLTLIATANQGSEATYESGFVIDKFPISRPNLTFSTLTVSNMSPEDSSIYLCSGAGDLGANVLTFGAGSRLTVL.

A note on this clone: Other DNA sequences in this sample translate to the same CDR3. The V call is TRBV5-1, the J call TRBJ2-5, with 7 bases lining up with TRBD1. There are 14 residues in the CDR3. In germline, CDR1 is SGHRS, CDR2 YFSETQ. Trimming took 4 bases from V and 1 from J; bases not matched to a gene: 4. The CDR3: CASSLQGPQETQYF. In nucleotides, the CDR3 is TGCGCCAGCAGCCTACAGGGGCCCCAAGAGACCCAGTACTTC.

The chain carries TRBV4-1 and TRBJ1-2; possible D gene TRBD1, 5 bases. V dropped 0 bases and J dropped 3 bases, with 5 bases sitting between them. The length of the CDR3 is 13 residues. Germline CDR1 is MGHRA and CDR2 is YSYEKL. The CDR3 here is CASSQDRDYGYTF. DNA of the CDR3: TGCGCCAGCAGCCAAGACAGGGACTATGGCTACACCTTC.

A single count supports this clone. The chain links TRBV7-9 to TRBJ2-7; possibly TRBD1 for D (6 bases). CDR3 size: 13 residues. Germline V gene lookup returns CDR1 SEHNR and CDR2 FQNEAQ (reference sequence). The V end lost 5 bases, the J end lost 0 bases, and 8 bases lay between the germline ends. The CDR3, as DNA: TGTGCCAGCAGCCAGGACAGCTCCTACGAGCAGTACTTC. It is translated as CASSQDSSYEQYF.

This chain joins TRBV9 and TRBJ1-5; D is ambiguous. V dropped 4 bases and J dropped 9 bases, with 14 bases sitting between them. CDR3 length: 13 amino acids. Germline loops: CDR1 SGDLS, CDR2 YYNGEE. Written as DNA, the CDR3 is TGTGCCAGCAGCCCCCATCCGGAGTGGCCCCAGCATTTT. This sequence encodes CASSPHPEWPQHF.

The V and J genes are TRBV7-9 and TRBJ1-2; 7 bases are a match to TRBD1. The CDR3 contains 15 residues. Germline CDR1 SEHNR, CDR2 FQNEAQ (reference sequence). V gave up 4 bases and J gave up 0 bases; unmatched junction bases: 5. The CDR3: CASSSGDSPNYGYTF. As DNA, the CDR3 is TGTGCCAGCAGCTCAGGGGACAGCCCTAACTATGGCTACACCTTC.

On this clone: This specimen includes other DNA sequences encoding the same CDR3. The V and J genes are TRBV2 and TRBJ1-2, with 8 bases identical to TRBD1. J lost 0 bases, V lost 6 bases, and 0 bases had no gene match. CDR1 is SNHLY and CDR2 is FYNNEI in the germline V gene. The CDR3 loop spans 13 amino acids. CDR3 in DNA: TGTGCCAGCAGGGACAGGGCTAACTATGGCTACACCTTC. The encoded protein is CASRDRANYGYTF.

The J gene is TRBJ2-3, the V gene TRBV15, with 7 bases aligning to TRBD1. With 5 bases clipped from V and 4 bases from J, the junction kept 9 bases outside the gene matches. In germline, CDR1 is LNHNV, CDR2 YYDKDF (reference sequence). The length of the CDR3 is 15 residues. The CDR3 loop reads CATSGYRGLPDTQYF. The DNA of the CDR3 is TGTGCCACCAGCGGGTACAGGGGTCTTCCAGATACGCAGTATTTT.

Turning to this clone: Germline and junction disagree at one end, which may indicate a read error. The chain employs TRBV5-1 and TRBJ1-1, with 8 nucleotides matching TRBD1. The CDR3 is made up of 13 amino acids. Germline V gene data show CDR1 as SGHRS and CDR2 as YFSETQ. The CDR3 spells CASSDGTGDFRAF. Written as DNA, the CDR3 is TGCGCCAGCAGCGACGGGACAGGAGATTTCCGCGCCTTT.

The DNA for the CDR3 is TGTGCCAGCAGTTCACCGGGGGGGCCAGAAGCTTTCTTT. Translation: CASSSPGGPEAFF. The V call is TRBV28, the J call TRBJ1-1, with D perhaps TRBD1 (6 bases). Germline values: CDR1 MDHEN, CDR2 SYDVKM. The CDR3 runs 13 residues. The germline V and J ends were trimmed by 4 bases and 8 bases, with 14 bases remaining between them.

This chain's CDR3 is CASSPPMGLGHEQFF. CDR3 bases: TGTGCCAGCTCACCACCTATGGGACTTGGCCATGAGCAGTTCTTC. This chain joins TRBV18 and TRBJ2-1; D perhaps matches TRBD2 (6 bases). The CDR3 extends over 15 amino acids. Trimming shortened V by 0 bases and J by 8 bases, and 14 bases separated the two germline ends. Germline assignment: CDR1 KGHSH and CDR2 LQKENI. Looking up the rest from reference TRBV18 and TRBJ2-1 gives the full variable domain: NAGVMQNPRHLVRRRGQEARLRCSPMKGHSHVYWYRQLPEEGLKFMVYLQKENIIDESGMPKERFSAEFPKEGPSILRIQQVVRGDSAAYFCASSPPMGLGHEQFFGPGTRLTVL.

This clone has a handful of counts. V and J are TRBV6-5 and TRBJ2-7, with D perhaps TRBD2 (5 bases). Germline V gives CDR1 MNHEY, CDR2 SVGAGI. Trimming took off 2 bases at V and 6 bases at J, with 5 bases between the two ends. The CDR3 has 11 residues. The CDR3 sequence is CASSYAGEQYV. In nucleotides, the CDR3 is TGTGCCAGCAGTTACGCGGGCGAGCAGTACGTC.

On this clone itself: One end of the junction is discordant with germline, which a read error may explain. This chain uses TRBV28 with TRBJ1-1; D call uncertain. Germline loops: CDR1 MDHEN, CDR2 SYDVKM. CDR3 size: 11 residues. CDR3 in amino acids: CASRRFSEAFF. The CDR3 coding sequence is TGTGCCAGCAGGCGATTTTCTGAGGCTTTCTTT.

The rearrangement uses TRBV4-2 and TRBJ2-3, with 12 bases that match TRBD2. CDR3 length equals 15 residues. Germline CDR1 LGHNA, CDR2 YNFKEQ. Unmatched junction bases numbered 4, after V lost 5 bases and J lost 4 bases. The CDR3: CASSGTSGGPDTQYF. The CDR3 bases are TGTGCCAGCAGCGGAACTAGCGGGGGGCCAGATACGCAGTATTTT.

V usage is TRBV5-1 and J usage is TRBJ1-4, with a possible D match to TRBD1 (5 bases). This CDR3 contains 16 residues. Germline CDR1 is SGHRS and CDR2 is YFSETQ. Trimming stripped 1 base from V and 0 bases from J, with 10 bases between. CDR3 in DNA: TGCGCCAGCAGCTTGCAGGGTTTATCAACTAATGAAAAACTGTTTTTT. It is translated as CASSLQGLSTNEKLFF.

The rearrangement uses TRBV6-5 and TRBJ2-1, with a tentative D call TRBD1 (5 bases). Germline loops: CDR1 MNHEY, CDR2 SVGAGI. The V and J ends lost 6 bases and 8 bases respectively, with 11 bases between them. The CDR3 runs to 12 residues. The CDR3, as DNA: TGTGCCAGCAGCCCCTCAGGGTATGAGCAGTTCTTC. Translation gives CASSPSGYEQFF.

The CDR3 DNA is TGTGCCAGCAGCTGGGGGGGGGACACTGAAGCTTTCTTT. Translating it yields CASSWGGDTEAFF. The chain is built from TRBV11-2 and TRBJ1-1; maybe TRBD1 (5 bases). There are 13 residues in the CDR3. Per the germline V gene, CDR1 is SGHAT and CDR2 is FQNNGV. V was trimmed by 4 bases and J by 3 bases, leaving 9 bases between them.

The chain is built from TRBV5-4 and TRBJ2-2, with a possible D match to TRBD1 (5 bases). CDR3 length: 14 residues. The V gene lost 1 base and the J gene lost 6 bases, with 10 bases spanning the gap. Germline V gene lookup returns CDR1 SGHNT and CDR2 YYREEE (reference sequence). The CDR3 loop reads CASSLLTRAGELFF. As DNA, the CDR3 is TGTGCCAGCAGCTTGTTAACCAGGGCCGGGGAGCTGTTTTTT.

The rearrangement links TRBV5-1 to TRBJ2-1; TRBD2 matches 15 bases. In germline, CDR1 is SGHRS, CDR2 YFSETQ. V dropped 0 bases and J dropped 8; count of bases not matched to a gene: 6. The length of the CDR3 is 17 residues. CDR3 in amino acids: CASSLAGTSGGRDEQFF. The CDR3 bases are TGCGCCAGCAGCTTGGCTGGGACTAGCGGGGGGAGGGATGAGCAGTTCTTC.

Only a few counts were recorded for this clone. The chain is built from TRBV28 and TRBJ1-4; 7 bases match TRBD1. The CDR3 runs 14 residues. Germline lookup yields CDR1 MDHEN and CDR2 SYDVKM. With V trimmed by 8 bases and J by 8 bases, 11 bases remained unmatched. The CDR3 DNA reads TGTGCCAGCGGACGACAGGGAGTAAACGAAAAACTGTTTTTT. It specifies CASGRQGVNEKLFF.

This rearrangement joins TRBV7-2 to TRBJ1-6; tentatively, D is TRBD1 (6 bases). CDR1 is SGHTA and CDR2 is FQGNSA in the germline V gene. The V and J ends lost 8 bases and 7 bases respectively, with 12 bases between them. The CDR3 has 13 residues. This chain's CDR3 is CASGGVLNSPLHF. The CDR3, as DNA: TGTGCCAGCGGGGGCGTATTAAATTCACCCCTCCACTTT. The full variable domain, its missing parts supplied by reference TRBV7-2 and TRBJ1-6, is GAGVSQSPSNKVTEKGKDVELRCDPISGHTALYWYRQSLGQGLEFLIYFQGNSAPDKSGLPSDRFSAERTGGSVSTLTIQRTQQEDSAVYLCASGGVLNSPLHFGNGTRLTVT.

CDR3 nucleotides: TGTGCCAGCAGCTTCGAAGCAGGGGCAGATACGCAGTATTTT. This translates into CASSFEAGADTQYF. The chain joins TRBV5-4 to TRBJ2-3; TRBD1 is a possible D gene (6 bases). In germline, CDR1 is SGHNT, CDR2 YYREEE (reference sequence). The CDR3 sequence is 14 residues long. The V and J ends lost 2 bases and 4 bases respectively, with 11 bases between them.

The gene calls are TRBV4-1 and TRBJ1-2, with TRBD1 identical over 7 bases. CDR1 and CDR2 from the germline V gene are MGHRA and YSYEKL. With V trimmed by 2 bases and J by 1 base, 7 bases remained unmatched. This CDR3 is 16 amino acids long. CDR3 in DNA: TGCGCCAGCAGCCAATCTAGGGGGCAAGGTAACTATGGCTACACCTTC. This sequence encodes CASSQSRGQGNYGYTF.

The V gene is TRBV27, the J gene TRBJ1-2, with TRBD1 matching over 8 bases. The CDR3 runs to 16 residues. Germline V lookup: CDR1 MNHEY, CDR2 SMNVEV (reference sequence). J gave up 4 bases and V 4 bases, and 11 bases lay outside the gene matches. The CDR3 DNA sequence: TGTGCCAGCAGTTCCATTACAGGGGGGGTAAGCTATGGCTACACCTTC. Residues: CASSSITGGVSYGYTF.

V and J are TRBV7-2 and TRBJ2-3; D gene unclear. The ends were cut back, 0 bases at V and 0 bases at J, with 7 bases in the middle. Germline loops: CDR1 SGHTA, CDR2 FQGNSA. The CDR3 runs 15 residues. DNA for the CDR3: TGTGCCAGCAGCTTAGCCGCCACTAGCACAGATACGCAGTATTTT. Its protein is CASSLAATSTDTQYF.

The chain combines TRBV4-3 with TRBJ2-1; tentative D call: TRBD2 (7 bases). V lost 3 bases, J lost 7 bases, and 22 bases lay in between. Looked up from germline, CDR1 is LGHNA and CDR2 is YSLEER. The CDR3 has 17 residues. The CDR3 bases are TGCGCCAGCAGCCAGTCAGAAAGGGGGGGCCCTCTAAATGAGCAGTTCTTC. It is translated as CASSQSERGGPLNEQFF.

This chain links TRBV27 with TRBJ2-3; 7 bases match TRBD2. Trimming cost V 9 bases and J 1 base; bases outside gene matches: 28. Germline assignment: CDR1 MNHEY and CDR2 SMNVEV (reference sequence). This CDR3 contains 21 residues. The CDR3 DNA is TGTGCCAGAAGAGAGGGGTACAAGGCGGGGGAAGTCCTCCCTTGCACAGATACGCAGTATTTT. It is translated as CARREGYKAGEVLPCTDTQYF.

The rearrangement uses TRBV7-6 and TRBJ1-4; D is perhaps TRBD1 (5 bases). V was shortened by 0 bases and J by 5 bases, with 13 bases between the two germline ends. This CDR3 comprises 16 residues. Germline V lookup: CDR1 SGHVS, CDR2 FNYEAQ. The CDR3 sequence is CASSLASGGVNEKLFF. CDR3 sequence (DNA): TGTGCCAGCAGCTTAGCATCGGGAGGGGTGAATGAAAAACTGTTTTTT.